The source of this T cell receptor (beta chain) is a study of low-dose radiotherapy and immunotherapy resistance in tumors. A word on this clonotype: A single base is all that separates this from a far larger clone, so a read error is likely.

The sample's time point: before trial treatment. TRAV and TRBV primers primed cDNA for both TCRalpha and TCRbeta. Amplification of TCRs used a constant-region primer and V-primer adapter for about 21 PCR cycles. One entry per CDR3 protein results from TCRdb running MiXCR on the reads. The data contain 55,000 to 70,000 distinct CDR3 sequences, roughly a quarter of them singletons. V lost 7 bases and J lost 0; bases outside the gene matches: 15. Germline V gene data show CDR1 as MNHGY and CDR2 as SAAAGT. This CDR3 comprises 19 residues. The clonotype comes from a male donor with prostate cancer. The material sequenced was PBMCs, taken before treatment. This chain joins TRBV6-8 and TRBJ2-4; 10 nucleotides agree with TRBD1. CDR3 sequence (DNA): TGTGCCAGCACGGACAGGGGGGAAGTCAGCGGCGTAGCCAAAAACATTCAGTACTTC. This codes for CASTDRGEVSGVAKNIQYF.